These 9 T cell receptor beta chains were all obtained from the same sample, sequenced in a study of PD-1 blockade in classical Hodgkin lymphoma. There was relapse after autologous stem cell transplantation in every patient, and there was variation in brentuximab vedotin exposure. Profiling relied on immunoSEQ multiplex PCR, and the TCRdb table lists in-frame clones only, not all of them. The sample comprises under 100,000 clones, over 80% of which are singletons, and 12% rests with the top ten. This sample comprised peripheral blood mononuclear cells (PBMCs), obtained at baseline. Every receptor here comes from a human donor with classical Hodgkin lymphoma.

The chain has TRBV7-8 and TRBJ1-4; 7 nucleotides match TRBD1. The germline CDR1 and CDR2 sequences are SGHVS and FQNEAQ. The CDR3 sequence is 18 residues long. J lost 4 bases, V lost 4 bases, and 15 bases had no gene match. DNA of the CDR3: TGTGCCAGCAGCTCCACCGCTGACAGGGCAACCATTAATGAAAAACTGTTTTTT. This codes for CASSSTADRATINEKLFF.

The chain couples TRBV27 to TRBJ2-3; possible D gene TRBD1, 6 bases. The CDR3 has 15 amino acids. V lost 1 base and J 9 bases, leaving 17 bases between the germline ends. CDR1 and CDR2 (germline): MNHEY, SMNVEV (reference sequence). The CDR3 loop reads CASSLWPISGATQYF. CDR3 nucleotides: TGTGCCAGCAGTTTATGGCCAATCTCAGGGGCAACGCAGTATTTT.

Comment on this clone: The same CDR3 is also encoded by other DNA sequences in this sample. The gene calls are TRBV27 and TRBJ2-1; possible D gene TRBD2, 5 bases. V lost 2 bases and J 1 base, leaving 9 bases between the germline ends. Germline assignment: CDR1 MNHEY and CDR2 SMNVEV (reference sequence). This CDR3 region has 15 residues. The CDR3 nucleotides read TGTGCCAGCAGTTTACGGGGTTCTTCCTACAATGAGCAGTTCTTC. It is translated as CASSLRGSSYNEQFF.

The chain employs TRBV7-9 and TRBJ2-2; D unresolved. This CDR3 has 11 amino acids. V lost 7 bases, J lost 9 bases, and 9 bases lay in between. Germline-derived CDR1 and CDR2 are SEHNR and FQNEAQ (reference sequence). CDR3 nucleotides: TGTGCCAGCACCCCCCTCCGGGAGCTGTTTTTT. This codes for CASTPLRELFF.

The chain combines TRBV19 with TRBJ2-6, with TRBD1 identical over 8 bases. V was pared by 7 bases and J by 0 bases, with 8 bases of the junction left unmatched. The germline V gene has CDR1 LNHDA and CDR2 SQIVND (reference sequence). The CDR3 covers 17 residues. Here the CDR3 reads CASTLQGVGSGANVLTF. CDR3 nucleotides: TGTGCCAGTACCCTACAGGGGGTTGGCTCTGGGGCCAACGTCCTGACTTTC.

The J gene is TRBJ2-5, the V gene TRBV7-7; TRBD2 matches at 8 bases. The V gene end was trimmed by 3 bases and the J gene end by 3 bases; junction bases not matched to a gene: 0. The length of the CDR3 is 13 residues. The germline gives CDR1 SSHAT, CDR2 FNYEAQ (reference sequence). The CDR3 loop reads CASSFSGKETQYF. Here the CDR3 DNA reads TGTGCCAGCAGCTTTAGCGGGAAAGAGACCCAGTACTTC. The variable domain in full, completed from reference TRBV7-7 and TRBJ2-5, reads GAGVSQSPRYKVTKRGQDVTLRCDPISSHATLYWYQQALGQGPEFLTYFNYEAQPDKSGLPSDRFSAERPEGSISTLTIQRTEQRDSAMYRCASSFSGKETQYFGPGTRLLVL.

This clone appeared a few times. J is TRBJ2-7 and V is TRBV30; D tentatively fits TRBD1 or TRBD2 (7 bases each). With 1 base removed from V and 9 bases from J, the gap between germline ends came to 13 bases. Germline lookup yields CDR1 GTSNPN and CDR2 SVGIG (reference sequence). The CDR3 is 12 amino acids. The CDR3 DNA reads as TGTGCCTGGAGTGGACAGGGAGGGAGGCAGTACTTC. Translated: CAWSGQGGRQYF.

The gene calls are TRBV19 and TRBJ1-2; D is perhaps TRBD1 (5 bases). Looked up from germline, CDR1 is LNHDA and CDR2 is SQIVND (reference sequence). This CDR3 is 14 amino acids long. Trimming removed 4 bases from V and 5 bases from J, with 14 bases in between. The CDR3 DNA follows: TGTGCCAGTAGTACCTCGGGGCTATCGTATGGCTACACCTTC. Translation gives CASSTSGLSYGYTF.

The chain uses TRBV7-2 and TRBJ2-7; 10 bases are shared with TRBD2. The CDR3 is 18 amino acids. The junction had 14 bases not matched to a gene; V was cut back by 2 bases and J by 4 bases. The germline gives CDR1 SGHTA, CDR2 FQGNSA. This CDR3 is CASSLRLAGVRGLYEQYF. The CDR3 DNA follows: TGTGCCAGCAGCTTAAGGCTAGCGGGAGTGAGGGGCCTATACGAGCAGTACTTC.